The 17 T cell receptor beta chains reported below all come from one sample, sequenced in a study of blood T cell repertoires in COVID-19. The method was immunoSEQ multiplex PCR; TCRdb's version includes in-frame clones alone and lacks a portion of them. The sample holds fewer than 350,000 clones, approximately 80% seen once. Sequencing used peripheral blood. The receptors derive from a woman aged 55-69 years with active or convalescent COVID-19.

This clone has just a few counts. The J gene is TRBJ2-7, the V gene TRBV19, with 10 positions matching TRBD1. The ends lost 4 bases at V and 3 bases at J; junction bases unmatched: 3. This CDR3 has 14 amino acids. CDR1 and CDR2 (germline): LNHDA, SQIVND (reference sequence). CDR3 nucleotides: TGTGCCAGTAGTACCGGGACAGGGGACTACGAGCAGTACTTC. This translates into CASSTGTGDYEQYF.

In nucleotides, the CDR3 is TGTGCCAGCCGAATGGCAGCTAATGAAAAACTGTTTTTT. Its translation is CASRMAANEKLFF. This rearrangement joins TRBV7-9 to TRBJ1-4; D is unclear. Germline CDR1 is SEHNR and CDR2 is FQNEAQ (reference sequence). Trimming shortened V by 8 bases and J by 3 bases, and 10 bases separated the two germline ends. The CDR3 length is 13 residues.

The chain uses TRBV6-1 and TRBJ2-1; 10 nucleotides agree with TRBD2. Trimming cost V 0 bases and J 7 bases; bases outside gene matches: 0. Germline V CDR1 and CDR2: MNHNS, SASEGT. The CDR3 contains 14 residues. The CDR3 bases are TGTGCCAGCAGTGAAGCTAGCGGGGGGAATGAGCAGTTCTTC. This translates into CASSEASGGNEQFF.

In regard to this clone: The junction departs from the called germline gene at one end, perhaps through a read error. V is TRBV27 and J is TRBJ1-2; maybe TRBD1 (6 bases). The CDR3 totals 14 residues. CDR1 is MNHEY and CDR2 is SMNVEV in the germline V gene (reference sequence). This CDR3 is CASSPRSGGAGPIF. The CDR3 DNA sequence: TGTGCCAGCAGTCCACGCTCGGGGGGGGCTGGACCCATCTTC.

The V gene is TRBV4-2, the J gene TRBJ1-5, with D unresolved. Germline CDR1 reads LGHNA; CDR2 reads YNFKEQ. V lost 0 bases and J lost 7, with 7 bases in between. CDR3 size: 13 residues. The CDR3 DNA reads TGTGCCAGCAGCCAAGACGTGGGCCAGCCCCAGCATTTT. Encoded protein: CASSQDVGQPQHF.

This chain connects TRBV11-3 to TRBJ1-1; D is unclear. The V end lost 3 bases, the J end lost 3 bases, and 8 bases lay between the germline ends. This CDR3 is 13 amino acids long. CDR1 SGHNT and CDR2 YENEEA come from the germline V gene. This CDR3 reads CASSLADYTEAFF. The CDR3 region has the DNA TGTGCCAGCAGCTTGGCAGATTACACTGAAGCTTTCTTT.

The chain has TRBV4-2 and TRBJ1-1; no clear D gene. This CDR3 comprises 14 residues. V lost 2 bases, J lost 2 bases, and 9 bases lay in between. Germline-derived CDR1 and CDR2 are LGHNA and YNFKEQ. The CDR3 loop reads CASSQPVVNTEAFF. CDR3 sequence (DNA): TGTGCCAGCAGCCAACCGGTCGTCAACACTGAAGCTTTCTTT.

The sample holds one count of this clone. The chain recombines TRBV7-9 with TRBJ1-5; D is undetermined. V was trimmed by 5 bases and J by 4 bases, leaving 9 bases between them. CDR1 SEHNR and CDR2 FQNEAQ come from the germline V gene (reference sequence). The CDR3 length is 13 residues. The CDR3 region is CASSPGGNQPQHF. The CDR3 bases are TGTGCCAGCAGCCCGGGAGGGAATCAGCCCCAGCATTTT.

This rearrangement joins TRBV29-1 to TRBJ2-1, with 9 bases that match TRBD1. V shed 5 bases and J 10 bases; nucleotides not matched to a gene: 12. CDR1 and CDR2 (germline): SQVTM, ANQGSEA. The CDR3 contains 14 residues. CDR3 sequence: CSVRTGTGKGEQFF. The CDR3, as DNA: TGCAGCGTTCGTACGGGGACAGGGAAGGGCGAGCAGTTCTTC.

The chain combines TRBV7-3 with TRBJ2-3; 8 nucleotides match TRBD2. Germline V gene lookup returns CDR1 SGHTA and CDR2 FQGTGA. The CDR3 has 17 amino acids. V shed 0 bases, J shed 6 bases, and the junction held 11 bases outside the gene matches. CDR3 sequence reads: CASSLTAGLAPTDTQYF. The CDR3, as DNA: TGTGCCAGCAGCTTAACGGCCGGACTAGCTCCCACCGATACGCAGTATTTT.

The CDR3 loop reads CATSRPGRGSPLHF. The DNA for the CDR3 is TGTGCCACCAGCAGACCGGGGAGGGGTTCACCCCTCCACTTT. The J gene is TRBJ1-6, the V gene TRBV15; D is perhaps TRBD1 (5 bases). CDR1 and CDR2 from the germline V gene are LNHNV and YYDKDF (reference sequence). V lost 2 bases, J lost 9 bases, and 11 bases lay in between. The CDR3 is made up of 14 amino acids.

This chain uses TRBV7-2 with TRBJ2-7, with 11 bases aligning to TRBD1. Germline CDR1 and CDR2: SGHTA and FQGNSA. The CDR3 is made up of 15 amino acids. The junction had 7 bases not matched to a gene; V was cut back by 6 bases and J by 3 bases. The CDR3: CASRGGQGALYEQYF. CDR3 nucleotide sequence: TGTGCCAGCAGAGGAGGACAGGGGGCTCTCTACGAGCAGTACTTC. The variable domain in full, with the rest retrieved from reference TRBV7-2 and TRBJ2-7, is GAGVSQSPSNKVTEKGKDVELRCDPISGHTALYWYRQSLGQGLEFLIYFQGNSAPDKSGLPSDRFSAERTGGSVSTLTIQRTQQEDSAVYLCASRGGQGALYEQYFGPGTRLTVT.

V usage is TRBV11-2 and J usage is TRBJ1-2; D uncertain. CDR1 is SGHAT, CDR2 FQNNGV, per germline. With 1 base removed from V and 2 bases from J, the gap between germline ends came to 11 bases. This CDR3 spans 15 amino acids. The CDR3 sequence is CASSLVTGFNYGYTF. The CDR3 region has the DNA TGTGCCAGCAGCTTAGTTACGGGGTTCAACTATGGCTACACCTTC.

The V gene is TRBV3-1 (or the pseudogene TRBV3-2), the J gene TRBJ2-7; D call uncertain. The V gene lost 6 bases and the J gene lost 5 bases, with 8 bases spanning the gap. Germline CDR1 LGHDT, CDR2 YNNKEL (reference sequence). The CDR3 totals 11 residues. In DNA form, the CDR3 reads TGTGCCAGCAGTTACATCCACGAGCAGTACTTC. As protein: CASSYIHEQYF.

The chain carries TRBV5-1 and TRBJ2-1, with 7 bases fitting TRBD2. Germline V gene sequence: CDR1 SGHRS, CDR2 YFSETQ. This CDR3 has 12 residues. Trimming cost V 4 bases and J 7 bases; bases outside gene matches: 2. Here the CDR3 reads CASSDSGNEQFF. The CDR3 nucleotides are TGCGCCAGCAGCGATAGCGGGAATGAGCAGTTCTTC.

The rearrangement uses TRBV5-1 and TRBJ1-4; D might be TRBD1 (6 bases). This CDR3 is built from 14 residues. Germline V CDR1 and CDR2: SGHRS, YFSETQ. V was pared by 0 bases and J by 5 bases, with 8 bases between. The CDR3 region has the DNA TGCGCCAGCAGCTTGGAAACAGGGAATGAAAAACTGTTTTTT. Translating gives CASSLETGNEKLFF.

J is TRBJ1-3 and V is TRBV3-1 (or the pseudogene TRBV3-2); 7 nucleotides match TRBD1. The CDR3 length is 15 residues. V shed 5 bases, J shed 0 bases, and the junction held 4 bases outside the gene matches. Germline V gene lookup returns CDR1 LGHDT and CDR2 YNNKEL (reference sequence). The CDR3 spells CASSAGQLSGNTIYF. The CDR3 DNA follows: TGTGCCAGCAGCGCGGGACAGCTCTCTGGAAACACCATATATTTT.